This T cell receptor (beta chain) stems from a study of T cell repertoires in ileal Crohn's disease. In the study overall: Less than 45% were active smokers at surgery; median disease duration was 7.9 years.

A word on this clone: Antigen specificity is unknown.

The method was immunoSEQ multiplex PCR; TCRdb's version includes in-frame clones alone and lacks a portion of them. Of 6,000 to 8,000 clones in the sample, almost 95% are singletons; the top ten hold 1.5% to 2%. Study-wide points: Compared with CD4 T cells, sorted CD8 cells carried more expanded clones. Clonal expansions were more frequent in active smokers than non-smokers at surgery.

Germline V gene sequence: CDR1 SGHRS, CDR2 YFSETQ. The CDR3 runs to 14 residues. The V end lost 4 bases, the J end lost 3 bases, and 13 bases lay between the germline ends. The sequence was collected from an adult with Crohn's disease. What was sequenced was ileal tissue. The chain recombines TRBV5-1 with TRBJ1-2; a weak D match, TRBD1 (5 bases). The CDR3 DNA reads as TGCGCCAGCAGCCCCGGCGGCAGGGACTATGGCTACACCTTC. It codes for CASSPGGRDYGYTF. The complete variable domain, with remaining parts taken from reference TRBV5-1 and TRBJ1-2, reads KAGVTQTPRYLIKTRGQQVTLSCSPISGHRSVSWYQQTPGQGLQFLFEYFSETQRNKGNFPGRFSGRQFSNSRSEMNVSTLELGDSALYLCASSPGGRDYGYTFGSGTRLTVV.